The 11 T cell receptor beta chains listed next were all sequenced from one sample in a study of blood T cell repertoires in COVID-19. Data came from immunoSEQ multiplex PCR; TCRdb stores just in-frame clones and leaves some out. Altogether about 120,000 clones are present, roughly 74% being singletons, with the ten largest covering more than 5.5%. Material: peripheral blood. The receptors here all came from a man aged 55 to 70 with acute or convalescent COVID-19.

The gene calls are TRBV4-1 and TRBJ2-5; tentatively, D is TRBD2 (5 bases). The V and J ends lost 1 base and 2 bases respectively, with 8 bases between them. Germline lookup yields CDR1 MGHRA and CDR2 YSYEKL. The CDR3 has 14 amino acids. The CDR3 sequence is CASSQGPGQETQYF. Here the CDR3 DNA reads TGCGCCAGCAGCCAAGGTCCGGGGCAAGAGACCCAGTACTTC.

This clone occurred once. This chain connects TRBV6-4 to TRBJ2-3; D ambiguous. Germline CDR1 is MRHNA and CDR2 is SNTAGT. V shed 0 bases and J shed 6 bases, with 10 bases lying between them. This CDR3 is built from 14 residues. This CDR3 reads CASSDSFQRDTQYF. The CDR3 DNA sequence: TGTGCCAGCAGTGACTCGTTCCAACGGGATACGCAGTATTTT.

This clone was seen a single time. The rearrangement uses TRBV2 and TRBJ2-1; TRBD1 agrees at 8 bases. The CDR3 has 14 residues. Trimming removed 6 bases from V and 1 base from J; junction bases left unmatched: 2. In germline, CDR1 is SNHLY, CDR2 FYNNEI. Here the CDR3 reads CASRGDRSYNEQFF. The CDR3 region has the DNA TGTGCCAGCAGGGGGGACAGGTCCTACAATGAGCAGTTCTTC.

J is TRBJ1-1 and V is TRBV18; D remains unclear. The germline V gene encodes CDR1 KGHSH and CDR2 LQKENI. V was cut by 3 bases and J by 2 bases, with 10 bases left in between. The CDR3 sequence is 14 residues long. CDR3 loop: CASSPRVTNTEAFF. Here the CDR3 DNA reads TGTGCCAGCTCACCGCGGGTAACCAACACTGAAGCTTTCTTT.

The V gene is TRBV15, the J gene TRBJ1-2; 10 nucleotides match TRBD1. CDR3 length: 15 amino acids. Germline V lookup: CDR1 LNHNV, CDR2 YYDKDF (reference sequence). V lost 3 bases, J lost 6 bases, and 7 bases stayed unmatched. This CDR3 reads CATSSDRGRLNGYTF. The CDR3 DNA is TGTGCCACCAGCAGCGACAGGGGGCGACTCAATGGCTACACCTTC.

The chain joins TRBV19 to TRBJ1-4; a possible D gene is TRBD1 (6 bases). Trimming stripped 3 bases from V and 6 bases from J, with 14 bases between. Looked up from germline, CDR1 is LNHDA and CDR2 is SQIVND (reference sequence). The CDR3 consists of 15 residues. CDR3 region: CASSMIGGAYEKLFF. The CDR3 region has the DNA TGTGCCAGTAGTATGATTGGGGGCGCTTATGAAAAACTGTTTTTT.

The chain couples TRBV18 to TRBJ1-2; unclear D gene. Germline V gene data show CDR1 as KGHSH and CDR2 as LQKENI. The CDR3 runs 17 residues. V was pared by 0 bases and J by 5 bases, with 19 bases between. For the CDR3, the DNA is TGTGCCAGCTCACCACCGGTCGTCACCAGATATATTTATGGCTACACCTTC. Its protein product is CASSPPVVTRYIYGYTF.

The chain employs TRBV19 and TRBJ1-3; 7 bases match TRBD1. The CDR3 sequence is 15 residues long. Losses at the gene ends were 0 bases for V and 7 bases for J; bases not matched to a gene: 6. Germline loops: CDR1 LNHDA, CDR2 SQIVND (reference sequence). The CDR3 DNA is TGTGCCAGTAGTATAGACGCAGGGGGATTGAACACCATATATTTT. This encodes CASSIDAGGLNTIYF. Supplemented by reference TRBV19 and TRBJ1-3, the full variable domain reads DGGITQSPKYLFRKEGQNVTLSCEQNLNHDAMYWYRQDPGQGLRLIYYSQIVNDFQKGDIAEGYSVSREKKESFPLTVTSAQKNPTAFYLCASSIDAGGLNTIYFGEGSWLTVV.

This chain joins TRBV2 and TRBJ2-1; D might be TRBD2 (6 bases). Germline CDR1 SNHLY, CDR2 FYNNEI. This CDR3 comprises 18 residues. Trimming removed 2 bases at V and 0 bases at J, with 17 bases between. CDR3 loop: CASSEPILAVSSYNEQFF. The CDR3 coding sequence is TGTGCCAGCAGTGAACCAATCTTAGCGGTGAGCTCCTACAATGAGCAGTTCTTC.

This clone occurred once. Here the CDR3 DNA reads TGTGCCAGCAGCTCTCGGTGGACAGGGCACGGCTACACCTTC. This codes for CASSSRWTGHGYTF. The rearrangement uses TRBV3-1 (or the pseudogene TRBV3-2) and TRBJ1-2, with 8 bases that match TRBD1. Germline loops: CDR1 LGHDT, CDR2 YNNKEL (reference sequence). The CDR3 consists of 14 residues. Unmatched junction bases numbered 10, after V lost 5 bases and J lost 8 bases.

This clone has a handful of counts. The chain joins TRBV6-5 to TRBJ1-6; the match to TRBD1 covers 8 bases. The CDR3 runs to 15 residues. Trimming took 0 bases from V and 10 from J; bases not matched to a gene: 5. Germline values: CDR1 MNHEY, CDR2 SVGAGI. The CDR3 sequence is CASSYSRTGRSPLHF. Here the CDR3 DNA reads TGTGCCAGCAGTTACTCGAGGACAGGGAGATCACCCCTCCACTTT.